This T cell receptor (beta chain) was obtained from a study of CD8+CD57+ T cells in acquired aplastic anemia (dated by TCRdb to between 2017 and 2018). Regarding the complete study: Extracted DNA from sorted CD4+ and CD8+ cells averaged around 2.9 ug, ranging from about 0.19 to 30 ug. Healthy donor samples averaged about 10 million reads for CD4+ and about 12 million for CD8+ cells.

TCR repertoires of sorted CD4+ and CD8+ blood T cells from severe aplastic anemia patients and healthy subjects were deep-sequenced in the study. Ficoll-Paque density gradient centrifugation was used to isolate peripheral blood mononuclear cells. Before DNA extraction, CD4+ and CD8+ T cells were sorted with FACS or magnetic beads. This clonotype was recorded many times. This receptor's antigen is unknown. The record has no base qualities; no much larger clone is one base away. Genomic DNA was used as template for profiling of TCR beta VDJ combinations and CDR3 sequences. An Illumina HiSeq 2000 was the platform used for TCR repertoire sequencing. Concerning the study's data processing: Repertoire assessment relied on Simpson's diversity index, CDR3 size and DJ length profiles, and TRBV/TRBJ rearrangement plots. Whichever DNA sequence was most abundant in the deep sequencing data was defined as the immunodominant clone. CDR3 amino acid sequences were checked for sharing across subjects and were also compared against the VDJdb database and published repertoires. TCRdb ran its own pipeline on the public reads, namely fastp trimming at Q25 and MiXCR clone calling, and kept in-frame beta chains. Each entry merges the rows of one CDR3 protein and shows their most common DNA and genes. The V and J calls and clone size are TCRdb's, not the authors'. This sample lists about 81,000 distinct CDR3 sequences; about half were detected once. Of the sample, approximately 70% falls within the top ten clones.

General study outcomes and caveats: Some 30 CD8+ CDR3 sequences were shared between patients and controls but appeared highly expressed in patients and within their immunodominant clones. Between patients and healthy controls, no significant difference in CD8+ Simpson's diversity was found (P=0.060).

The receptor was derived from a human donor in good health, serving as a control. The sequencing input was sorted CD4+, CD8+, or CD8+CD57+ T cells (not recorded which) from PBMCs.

In nucleotide form, the sequence is TGTGCCAGCAGCTTAGGCCGTGGGGCAGGTGAAGCTTTCTTT. The resulting protein is CASSLGRGAGEAFF. The sequence joins TRBV13 to TRBJ1-1; TRBD1 could be the D gene, as 5 bases match. The CDR3 spans 14 residues, from the cysteine through the phenylalanine. The entry retains the CDR3 DNA only, 42 bases that are in frame from base 1. The junction shows trimming of 0 bases on V and 7 bases on J, plus 12 bases between the germline ends. Reading the germline V gene (reference sequence) gives CDR1 PRHDT and CDR2 FYEKMQ.